Below, 26 T cell receptor beta chains from the same sample are listed, as sequenced in a study of identical twins. Via MiXCR, TCRdb re-called the 5' RACE reads, giving one row per CDR3 protein. This sample has 250,000 to 300,000 distinct CDR3 sequences, with 7.5% to 9.5% found just once. In addition, the sample was reused for a study of yellow fever vaccine responses in identical twins.

The sample taken for sequencing was CD8+ T cells sorted from blood. The source of these receptors is a woman aged 18-29 years in good health.

The chain employs TRBV5-1 and TRBJ2-5, with D unclear. The CDR3 length is 16 residues. V was pared by 2 bases and J by 1 base, with 15 bases between. The germline V gene has CDR1 SGHRS and CDR2 YFSETQ. The CDR3 DNA sequence: TGCGCCAGCAGCTTACCGGGCCCTGGACCCCAAGAGACCCAGTACTTC. Its protein product is CASSLPGPGPQETQYF.

This clonotype has only a few counts. The chain is built from TRBV7-9 and TRBJ2-5; D ambiguous. Looked up from germline, CDR1 is SEHNR and CDR2 is FQNEAQ (reference sequence). The CDR3 length is 15 residues. Deletions cut 4 bases from V and 1 base from J, with 13 bases between. The CDR3 loop reads CASSSLKLSQETQYF. DNA for the CDR3: TGTGCCAGCAGCTCCCTGAAACTGAGCCAAGAGACCCAGTACTTC.

This clonotype was recorded a few times. The gene calls are TRBV29-1 and TRBJ2-7; the match to TRBD1 covers 8 bases. Germline V gene lookup returns CDR1 SQVTM and CDR2 ANQGSEA. This CDR3 spans 13 amino acids. The ends lost 6 bases at V and 5 bases at J; junction bases unmatched: 9. CDR3 bases: TGCAGCGTCGAGGGGGACAGGACCCACGAGCAGTACTTC. Its protein product is CSVEGDRTHEQYF.

This clonotype was seen at least ten times. This sequence joins TRBV3-1 and TRBJ2-7, with D perhaps being TRBD1 or TRBD2 (5 bases each). This CDR3 comprises 17 residues. The germline V gene has CDR1 LGHDT and CDR2 YNNKEL (reference sequence). The V end lost 3 bases, the J end lost 0 bases, and 18 bases lay between the germline ends. The CDR3 region is CASSHGPGLVSSYEQYF. DNA for the CDR3: TGTGCCAGCAGCCACGGGCCGGGGCTAGTGAGCTCCTACGAGCAGTACTTC.

J is TRBJ2-3 and V is TRBV12-3 or TRBV12-4; no reliable D call. The CDR3 length is 14 residues. The germline V and J ends were trimmed by 8 bases and 4 bases, with 16 bases remaining between them. CDR3 loop: CASAQALQADTQYF. The CDR3 nucleotides are TGTGCCAGCGCCCAAGCATTGCAAGCAGATACGCAGTATTTT.

This clonotype was observed at least ten times. The rearrangement joins TRBV12-3 or TRBV12-4 to TRBJ2-3, with TRBD2 matching over 9 bases. V was pared by 7 bases and J by 0 bases, with 14 bases of the junction left unmatched. This CDR3 contains 18 residues. CDR3 protein: CASTPGREGSSSTDTQYF. DNA for the CDR3: TGTGCCAGCACCCCGGGGCGGGAGGGCTCATCTAGCACAGATACGCAGTATTTT.

The sample holds a few counts of this clonotype. Given the absence of the conserved phenylalanine or tryptophan at the CDR3 end, a read error is likely. This chain links TRBV7-9 with TRBJ2-7; no clear D. With 2 bases removed from V and 3 bases from J, the gap between germline ends came to 5 bases. This CDR3 is built from 12 residues. The V gene's germline CDR1 is SEHNR and CDR2 FQNEAQ (reference sequence). CDR3: CASSLSNYEQYL. CDR3 DNA: TGTGCCAGCAGCTTAAGCAACTACGAGCAGTACCTC.

This clonotype was seen more than once but under ten times. The chain uses TRBV7-3 and TRBJ2-3; 8 bases align to TRBD2. V shed 0 bases, J shed 4 bases, and the junction held 6 bases outside the gene matches. CDR3 length: 16 residues. Germline-derived CDR1 and CDR2 are SGHTA and FQGTGA. The CDR3 nucleotides read TGTGCCAGCAGCTTAACCGGCGGGGGGAGCGCAGATACGCAGTATTTT. As protein: CASSLTGGGSADTQYF.

The table lists this clonotype with many counts. The chain uses TRBV7-9 and TRBJ2-7; D ambiguous. Germline CDR1 reads SEHNR; CDR2 reads FQNEAQ (reference sequence). This CDR3 contains 14 residues. Trimming pared 1 base from V and 2 bases from J, leaving 9 bases between. The CDR3 spells CASSLGTTTYEQYF. CDR3 bases: TGTGCCAGCAGCTTAGGAACTACTACCTACGAGCAGTACTTC.

The table lists this clonotype with a few counts. J is TRBJ1-1 and V is TRBV27; D is unclear. Germline V gene sequence: CDR1 MNHEY, CDR2 SMNVEV (reference sequence). This CDR3 has 14 residues. The ends were cut back, 0 bases at V and 7 bases at J, with 12 bases in the middle. The CDR3 DNA is TGTGCCAGCAGTTTATCCGACATGGCGGGTGAAGCTTTCTTT. This codes for CASSLSDMAGEAFF.

This clonotype was seen more than once but under ten times. The chain employs TRBV20-1 and TRBJ2-7; 7 bases are shared with TRBD2. The CDR3 runs to 16 residues. Germline V CDR1 and CDR2: DFQATT, SNEGSKA (reference sequence). V shed 0 bases and J 2 bases; nucleotides not matched to a gene: 10. The CDR3 region has the DNA TGCAGTGCTAGAGACCCCAGCCTAGCGGTACCCTACGAGCAGTACTTC. Amino acids: CSARDPSLAVPYEQYF.

The chain links TRBV4-3 to TRBJ2-1, with D maybe TRBD1 (6 bases). The V gene's germline CDR1 is LGHNA and CDR2 YSLEER. V shed 4 bases and J shed 4 bases, with 26 bases lying between them. The CDR3 spans 19 residues. CDR3 residues: CASSLAYAGTPTTYNEQFF. The CDR3 nucleotides read TGCGCCAGCAGCCTAGCCTATGCCGGGACACCAACCACATACAATGAGCAGTTCTTC.

In its sample, this clonotype was seen a few times. The V and J genes are TRBV19 and TRBJ2-2; TRBD1 or TRBD2 may be the D gene (5 bases each). The CDR3 has 18 amino acids. V was shortened by 3 bases and J by 0 bases, with 17 bases between the two germline ends. Germline V gives CDR1 LNHDA, CDR2 SQIVND (reference sequence). The CDR3 sequence: CASSILTDWGSNTGELFF. The CDR3 DNA reads TGTGCCAGTAGTATTTTGACCGATTGGGGGTCGAACACCGGGGAGCTGTTTTTT.

This clonotype was picked up a small number of times. V gene TRBV20-1 combines with J gene TRBJ1-5; tentative D call: TRBD1 (5 bases). The CDR3 extends over 16 amino acids. Trimming shortened V by 0 bases and J by 2 bases, and 14 bases separated the two germline ends. Germline assignment: CDR1 DFQATT and CDR2 SNEGSKA (reference sequence). The CDR3 is CSARDIKGDGNQPQHF. CDR3 DNA sequence: TGCAGTGCTAGAGACATTAAAGGGGACGGCAATCAGCCCCAGCATTTT.

The chain is built from TRBV4-3 and TRBJ2-7; 11 positions agree with TRBD2. With 4 bases clipped from V and 2 bases from J, the junction kept 7 bases outside the gene matches. The CDR3 is 16 amino acids. CDR1 is LGHNA and CDR2 is YSLEER in the germline V gene. The CDR3 spells CASSPSETSGAYEQYF. The CDR3 DNA reads as TGCGCCAGCAGCCCGTCCGAGACTAGCGGGGCCTACGAGCAGTACTTC.

Ten or more counts support this clonotype. The rearrangement uses TRBV7-8 and TRBJ1-1, with D hard to call. Germline V lookup: CDR1 SGHVS, CDR2 FQNEAQ. There are 14 residues in the CDR3. Deletions cut 5 bases from V and 3 bases from J, with 13 bases between. As DNA, the CDR3 is TGTGCCAGCAGCCAAACATCCTTCGACACTGAAGCTTTCTTT. This translates into CASSQTSFDTEAFF.

At least ten counts were recorded for this clonotype. V and J are TRBV4-2 and TRBJ2-7; D remains unclear. The CDR3 consists of 13 residues. Trimming took 2 bases from V and 6 from J, leaving 11 bases between them. CDR1 is LGHNA, CDR2 YNFKEQ, per germline. The CDR3, as DNA: TGTGCCAGCAGCCAACTAGAGTGGAGCGAGCAGTACTTC. Its translation: CASSQLEWSEQYF.

The table lists this clonotype with a few counts. The chain combines TRBV12-2 with TRBJ2-4; the tabulated D call, TRBD1, remains unverified against the DNA. TRBV12-2 is described as a pseudogene. This CDR3 is 14 amino acids long. The DNA for the CDR3 is TGTGCAAGTCGCCCCGGGACAGGGAAAAACATTCAGTACTTC. Translated: CASRPGTGKNIQYF.

Turning to this clonotype: Given a much more abundant clone one base away, this may be a read error. This chain joins TRBV20-1 and TRBJ2-1; 8 nucleotides match TRBD2. From germline, CDR1 is DFQATT and CDR2 SNEGSKA (reference sequence). The CDR3 consists of 17 residues. CDR3: CCARSVDGLAPHNEQFF. DNA of the CDR3: TGCTGTGCTAGATCTGTTGACGGACTAGCCCCGCACAATGAGCAGTTCTTC.

The rearrangement joins TRBV4-3 to TRBJ2-4; D remains ambiguous. Germline loops: CDR1 LGHNA, CDR2 YSLEER. The V and J ends lost 4 bases and 6 bases respectively, with 22 bases between them. This CDR3 comprises 17 residues. The CDR3 reads CASSPHQPPNTGNIQYF. CDR3 nucleotides: TGCGCCAGCAGCCCACACCAACCGCCCAACACTGGAAACATTCAGTACTTC.

For this clonotype: A read error may be the cause here, since a much bigger clone is one base away. The chain joins TRBV6-2 or TRBV6-3 to TRBJ2-7, with 7 bases aligning to TRBD2. The CDR3 contains 15 residues. CDR1 is MNHEY and CDR2 is SVGEGT in the germline V gene. The CDR3 spells CASGYLSGITYEQYF. DNA of the CDR3: TGTGCCAGCGGTTATTTAAGCGGGATCACCTACGAGCAGTACTTC.

About this clonotype: This may stem from a read error, because a much larger clone lies one nucleotide away. A read error is likely, as this CDR3 ends without the conserved phenylalanine or tryptophan. The V call is TRBV25-1, the J call TRBJ2-5; D gene unclear. CDR1 is MGHDK, CDR2 SYGVNS, per germline. V gave up 9 bases and J gave up 5 bases, with 13 bases separating them. The CDR3 length is 12 residues. The CDR3 nucleotides are TGTGCCAGTGACCCCGGTGGGGAGACCCAGTACTAC. Its protein product is CASDPGGETQYY.

This clonotype showed up many times. The junction differs from germline at one of its ends, possibly a read error. V gene TRBV7-7 combines with J gene TRBJ2-1, with 9 nucleotides matching TRBD2. This CDR3 region has 17 residues. Germline CDR1 is SSHAT and CDR2 is FNYEAQ (reference sequence). Written as DNA, the CDR3 is TGTGCTAGCAGCTTAGATCCGGGACTAGCAAACTACAATGAGCAGTTCTTC. Translated: CASSLDPGLANYNEQFF.

Ten or more counts support this clonotype. The chain recombines TRBV27 with TRBJ2-3, with a tentative D call TRBD1 (6 bases). CDR1 and CDR2 from the germline V gene are MNHEY and SMNVEV (reference sequence). V shed 6 bases and J shed 0 bases, with 13 bases lying between them. This CDR3 is built from 15 residues. The CDR3 DNA reads TGTGCCAGCAGAAAGGGGGTGACTAGCACAGATACGCAGTATTTT. It is translated as CASRKGVTSTDTQYF.

The sample holds a few counts of this clonotype. The chain employs TRBV6-2 or TRBV6-3 and TRBJ2-7; 7 nucleotides line up with TRBD1. V lost 6 bases and J lost 6; bases outside the gene matches: 8. Germline V gene lookup returns CDR1 MNHEY and CDR2 SVGEGT. The CDR3 is made up of 13 amino acids. As DNA, the CDR3 is TGTGCCAGCAGCTCGGGACAGATCGGCGAGCAGTACTTC. Translation gives CASSSGQIGEQYF.

This clonotype was counted many times. The rearrangement uses TRBV4-3 and TRBJ2-3, with no clear D. There are 16 residues in the CDR3. Germline CDR1 reads LGHNA; CDR2 reads YSLEER. Trimming removed 2 bases at V and 2 bases at J, with 14 bases between. CDR3 in DNA: TGCGCCAGCAGCCAATCGAGTATAGATTACACAGATACGCAGTATTTT. Residues: CASSQSSIDYTDTQYF.